This TCR beta chain came from a study of blood T cell repertoires in COVID-19 (dated by TCRdb to about 2020). Study-level background: Collaborator samples came from the United States, Italy and Spain and covered acute and convalescent phases of COVID-19. The prospective study material was composed of cDNA or gDNA derived from T cells, B-cell-depleted T cells, or PBMCs. Deeply sampled blood TCRbeta repertoires from subjects exposed to, actively infected with, or recovered from COVID-19 were included in the dataset. The repertoires were made available in a free public database intended to serve as a resource for research on the immune response to SARS-CoV-2. The samples were drawn from the first 160 participants of the ongoing ImmuneRACE study and from 950 to 1,500 subjects provided by 6 global collaborators. Sample metadata almost always included a de-identified subject ID, COVID-19 status, age in years and sex. Where available, HLA class I and class II types were obtained from metadata supplied by the sample provider rather than from assay-based typing.

General findings and caveats noted by the study authors: How much clinical and demographic metadata was included differed by source and by participant, and the metadata was provided uncurated.

Whole blood was collected in K2EDTA tubes by collaborating institutions according to the institutions' own protocols. For TCRbeta analysis, collaborator samples were shipped as frozen whole blood, as isolated PBMCs, or as DNA extracted from either sample type. Worth noting for this clone: Its target antigen remains unknown. No base quality values were provided; no much bigger clone lies one nucleotide off.

The immunoSEQ Assay, a bias-controlled multiplex PCR, was used to amplify TCRbeta CDR3 regions from genomic DNA. On the authors' methods: The number of nucleated cells in each sample was estimated from the amplification of reference gene primers within the assay. To quantify the absolute abundance of each unique TCRbeta CDR3 rearrangement, sequence reads were collapsed and filtered. For each sample, productive Simpson clonality was calculated as the square root of Simpson's diversity index across productive rearrangements. TCRdb mirrors the immuneACCESS table, restricted to in-frame sequences. Some clones are absent from its copies; in checked studies, under half trace to an unresolved V gene, and the reason for the others is unknown. V, J and clone size are those of that table, while D and trimming were read from the DNA. This sample lists 300,000 or so clones; approximately 86% were detected once. The ten largest clones capture around 1.4% of the sample.

Counted from cysteine to phenylalanine, this CDR3 has 15 amino acids. Only the CDR3 DNA is retained, 45 bases long and in frame from the first base. Via the germline V gene (reference sequence), CDR1 is GTSNPN and CDR2 SVGIG. Germline trimming amounts to 2 bases on V and 7 bases on J, with 6 as the count of junction bases outside the gene matches. This clonotype was sampled from a man aged 70 or older with acute or convalescent COVID-19. The chain is made from TRBV30 and TRBJ1-6, with 9 middle bases fitting TRBD1. The specimen was peripheral blood. The sequenced DNA is TGTGCCTGGAGTTCCCCCGGGACAGGGAATTCACCCCTCCACTTT. It codes for CAWSSPGTGNSPLHF.